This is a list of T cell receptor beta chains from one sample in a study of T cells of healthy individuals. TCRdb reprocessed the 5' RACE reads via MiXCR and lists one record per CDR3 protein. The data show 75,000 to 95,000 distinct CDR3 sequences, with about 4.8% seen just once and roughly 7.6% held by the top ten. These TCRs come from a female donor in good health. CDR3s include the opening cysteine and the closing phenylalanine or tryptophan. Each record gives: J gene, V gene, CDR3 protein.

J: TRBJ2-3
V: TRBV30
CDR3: CAWTLGGGGTDTQYF

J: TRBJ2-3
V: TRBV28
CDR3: CASSSGLQTDTQYF

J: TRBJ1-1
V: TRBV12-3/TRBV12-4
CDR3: CASRGSGTASTEAFF

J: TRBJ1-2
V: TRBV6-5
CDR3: CASSKGQTYGYTF

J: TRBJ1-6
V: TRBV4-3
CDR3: CASSQDWTDLYNSPLHF

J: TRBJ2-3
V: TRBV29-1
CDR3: CSVGQPAAQYF

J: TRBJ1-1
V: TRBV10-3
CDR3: CAISESGQGGTEAFF

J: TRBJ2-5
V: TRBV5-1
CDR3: CASSDRKETQYF

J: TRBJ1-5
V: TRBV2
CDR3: CASSGGVGPQHF

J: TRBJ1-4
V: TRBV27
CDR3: CASRGWEKLFF

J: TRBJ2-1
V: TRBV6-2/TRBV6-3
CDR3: CASSYRSEQFF

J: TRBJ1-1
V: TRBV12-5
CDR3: CASGLVVGPTPGAFF

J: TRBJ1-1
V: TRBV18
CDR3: CASSPPATGLNTEAFF

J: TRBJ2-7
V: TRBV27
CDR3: CASSFQAPGRSISYEQYF

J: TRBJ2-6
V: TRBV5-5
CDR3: CASSPVERANVLTF

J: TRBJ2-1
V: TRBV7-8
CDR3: CASSLGRTTYNEQFF

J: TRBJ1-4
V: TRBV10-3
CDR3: CAISEGGNEKLFF

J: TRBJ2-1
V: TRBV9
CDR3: CASSVIATDEQFF

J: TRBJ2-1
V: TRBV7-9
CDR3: CASSSLRGEFF

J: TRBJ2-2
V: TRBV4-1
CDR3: CASSQLQGPGELFF

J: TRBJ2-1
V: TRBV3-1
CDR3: CASSQTGTEFYNEQFF

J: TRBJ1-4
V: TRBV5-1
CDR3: CASSPGSLISEKLFF

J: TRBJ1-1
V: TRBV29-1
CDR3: CSVATGVTEAFF

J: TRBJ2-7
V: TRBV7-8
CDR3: CASSLVPGTVRLFYEQYF

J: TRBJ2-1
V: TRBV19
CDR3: CASSIGQEPYNEQFF

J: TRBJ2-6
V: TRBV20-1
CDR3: CSARGDTGANVLTF

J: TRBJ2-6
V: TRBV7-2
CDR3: CASSLAGTTLQAGANVLTF

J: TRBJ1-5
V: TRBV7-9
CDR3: CASSLGQRNQPQHF

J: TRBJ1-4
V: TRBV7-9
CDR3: CASSLARLEKLFF

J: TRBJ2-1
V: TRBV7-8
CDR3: CASSLTSGSGNEQFF

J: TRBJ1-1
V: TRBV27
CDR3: CASSRDGLGKGTEAFF

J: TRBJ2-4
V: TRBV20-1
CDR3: CSAQGTDWLAKNIQYF

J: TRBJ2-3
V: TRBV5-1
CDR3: CASSTSGRSTDTQYF

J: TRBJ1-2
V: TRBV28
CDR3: CASTGDYGYTF

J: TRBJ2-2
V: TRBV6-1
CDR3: CASTGTGTNTGELFF

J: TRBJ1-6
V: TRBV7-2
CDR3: CASSLMGSYNSPLHF

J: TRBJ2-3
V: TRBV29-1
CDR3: CSVGTAVTDTQYF

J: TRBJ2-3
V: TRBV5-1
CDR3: CASSPEGTRTLDTQYF

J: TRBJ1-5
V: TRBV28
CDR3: CASSENWERPQHF

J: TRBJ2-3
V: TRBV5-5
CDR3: CASSFLTSGSRGDTQYF

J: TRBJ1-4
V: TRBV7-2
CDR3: CASSLVLGTSEKLFF

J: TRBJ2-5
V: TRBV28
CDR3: CASRLGGGETQYF

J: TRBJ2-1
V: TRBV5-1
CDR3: CASSPEQGRLLAGGVYDEQFF